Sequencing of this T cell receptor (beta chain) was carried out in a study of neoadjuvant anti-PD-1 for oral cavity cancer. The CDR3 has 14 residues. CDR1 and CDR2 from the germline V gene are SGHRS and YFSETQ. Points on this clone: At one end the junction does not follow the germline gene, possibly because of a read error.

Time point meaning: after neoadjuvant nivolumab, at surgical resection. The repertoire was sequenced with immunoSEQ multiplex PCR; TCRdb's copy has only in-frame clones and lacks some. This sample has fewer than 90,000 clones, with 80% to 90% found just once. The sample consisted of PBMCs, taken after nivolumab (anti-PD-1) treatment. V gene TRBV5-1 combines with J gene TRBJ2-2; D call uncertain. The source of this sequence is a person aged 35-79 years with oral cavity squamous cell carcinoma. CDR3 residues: CASSLMQNPGELFF. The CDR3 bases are TGCGCCAGCAGCTTGATGCAGAACCCCGGGGAGCTGTTTTTT.